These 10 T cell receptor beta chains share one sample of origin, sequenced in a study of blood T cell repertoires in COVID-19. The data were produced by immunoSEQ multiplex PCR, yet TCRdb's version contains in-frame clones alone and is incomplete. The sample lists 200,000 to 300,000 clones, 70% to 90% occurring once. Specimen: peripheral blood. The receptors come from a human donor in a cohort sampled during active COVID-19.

This CDR3 is CASRAGGLGNQPQHF. CDR3 DNA: TGTGCCAGCAGGGCAGGGGGCTTAGGGAATCAGCCCCAGCATTTT. The chain carries TRBV28 and TRBJ1-5, with 8 bases matching TRBD1. The V segment lost 6 bases and the J segment 4 bases; nucleotides outside the gene matches: 8. There are 15 residues in the CDR3. Germline CDR1 and CDR2: MDHEN and SYDVKM.

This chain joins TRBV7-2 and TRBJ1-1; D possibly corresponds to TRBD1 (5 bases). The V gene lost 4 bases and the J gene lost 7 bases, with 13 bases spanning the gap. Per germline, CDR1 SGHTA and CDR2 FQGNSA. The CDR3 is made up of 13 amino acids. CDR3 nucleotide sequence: TGTGCCAGCAGCTCGTCTTATAGGGGTGAAGCTTTCTTT. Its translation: CASSSSYRGEAFF.

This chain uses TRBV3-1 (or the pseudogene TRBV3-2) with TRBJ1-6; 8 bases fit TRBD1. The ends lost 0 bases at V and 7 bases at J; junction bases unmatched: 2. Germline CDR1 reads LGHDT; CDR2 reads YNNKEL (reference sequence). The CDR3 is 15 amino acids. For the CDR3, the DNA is TGTGCCAGCAGCCAAGAGGACAGGGTAAATTCACCCCTCCACTTT. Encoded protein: CASSQEDRVNSPLHF.

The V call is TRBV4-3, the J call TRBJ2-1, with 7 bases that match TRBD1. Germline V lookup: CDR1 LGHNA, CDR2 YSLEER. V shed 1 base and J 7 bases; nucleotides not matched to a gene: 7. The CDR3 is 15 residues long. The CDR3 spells CASSQGTAGGNEQFF. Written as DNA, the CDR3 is TGCGCCAGCAGCCAAGGCACAGCAGGGGGTAATGAGCAGTTCTTC.

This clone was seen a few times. CDR3 coding DNA: TGTGCCTGGAGAATCGCCGCTAGCGGTAGCTCCTACGAGCAGTACTTC. It yields the protein CAWRIAASGSSYEQYF. V is TRBV30 and J is TRBJ2-7; 7 bases align to TRBD2. V trimming: 3 bases; J trimming: 0 bases; junction bases outside the gene matches: 11. The CDR3 runs 16 residues. The germline V gene encodes CDR1 GTSNPN and CDR2 SVGIG (reference sequence).

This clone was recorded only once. The DNA for the CDR3 is TGTGCCAGTAGTATAAGCGTAACCCCCCGCGAGCAGTACTTC. This gives the protein CASSISVTPREQYF. The rearrangement links TRBV19 to TRBJ2-7, with D uncertain. Germline values: CDR1 LNHDA, CDR2 SQIVND (reference sequence). This CDR3 has 14 amino acids. The V end was cut by 2 bases, the J end by 6 bases, with 14 bases between.

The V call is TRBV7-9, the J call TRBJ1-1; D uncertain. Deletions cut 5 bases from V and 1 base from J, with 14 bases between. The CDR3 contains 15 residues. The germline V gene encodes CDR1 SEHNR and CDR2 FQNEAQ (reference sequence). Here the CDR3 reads CASSPVEQPNTEAFF. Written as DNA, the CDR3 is TGTGCCAGCAGCCCTGTTGAACAGCCGAACACTGAAGCTTTCTTT.

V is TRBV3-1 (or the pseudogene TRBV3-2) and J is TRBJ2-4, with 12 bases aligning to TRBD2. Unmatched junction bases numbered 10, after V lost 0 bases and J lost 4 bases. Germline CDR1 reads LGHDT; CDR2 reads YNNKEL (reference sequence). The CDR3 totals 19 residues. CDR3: CASSQERLAGGPRKNIQYF. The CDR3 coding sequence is TGTGCCAGCAGCCAAGAACGGCTAGCGGGAGGGCCTCGGAAAAACATTCAGTACTTC.

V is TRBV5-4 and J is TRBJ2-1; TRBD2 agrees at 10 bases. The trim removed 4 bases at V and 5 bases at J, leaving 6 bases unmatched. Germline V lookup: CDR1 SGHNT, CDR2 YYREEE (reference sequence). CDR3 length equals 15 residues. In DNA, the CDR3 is TGTGCCAGCAGCACCGGGACTAGCGCTCACAATGAGCAGTTCTTC. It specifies CASSTGTSAHNEQFF.

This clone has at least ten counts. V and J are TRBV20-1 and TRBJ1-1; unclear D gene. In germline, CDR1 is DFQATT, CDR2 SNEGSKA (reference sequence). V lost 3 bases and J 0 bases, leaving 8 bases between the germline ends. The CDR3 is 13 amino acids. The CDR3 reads CSASGGLNTEAFF. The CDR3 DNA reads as TGCAGTGCTAGTGGCGGATTGAACACTGAAGCTTTCTTT.